This T cell receptor (beta chain) was profiled in a study of blood T cell repertoires in COVID-19 (dated by TCRdb to between 2020 and 2021). For the study in its entirety: The collaborator samples originated in the United States, Italy and Spain and spanned the acute and convalescent phases of COVID-19. Nearly every sample came with metadata listing a de-identified subject ID, COVID-19 status, age in years and sex. The prospective study material was composed of cDNA or gDNA derived from T cells, B-cell-depleted T cells, or PBMCs. The repertoires were released in a freely available public database meant as a resource for research on the immune response to SARS-CoV-2. The samples were drawn from the first 160 participants of the ongoing ImmuneRACE study and from some 1,300 subjects provided by 6 global collaborators. Subjects who had been exposed to COVID-19, were actively infected with it, or had recovered from it provided the deeply sampled blood TCRbeta repertoires that made up the dataset. HLA class I and class II types, where available, came from metadata supplied by the sample provider rather than from assay-based typing. Broader findings and caveats from the paper: Clinical and demographic metadata were provided uncurated, with the amount varying by source and participant.

The immunoSEQ Assay, a bias-controlled multiplex PCR, was used to amplify TCRbeta CDR3 regions from genomic DNA. The authors' analysis ran thus. The number of nucleated cells in each sample was estimated from the amplification of reference gene primers within the assay. To quantify the absolute abundance of each unique TCRbeta CDR3 rearrangement, sequence reads were collapsed and filtered. For each sample, productive Simpson clonality was calculated as the square root of Simpson's diversity index across productive rearrangements. Imported from immuneACCESS, the table was reduced by TCRdb to in-frame sequences with V and J called. These copies leave out some clones; in studies compared against another copy, an unresolved V gene accounts for under half, and the cause of the remainder is not known. V, J and clone size derive from that table, while D and trimming were established from the DNA sequence. This sample has 100,000 or so clones in its table, and approximately 87% of those were observed once. Approximately 10% of the sample is held by the ten biggest clonotypes.

The collaborating institutions used their own protocols to collect whole blood in K2EDTA tubes. For TCRbeta analysis, collaborator samples were shipped as frozen whole blood, as isolated PBMCs, or as DNA extracted from either sample type. About this clone: Its target antigen remains unknown. Base qualities are not recorded, but no much larger clone differs from it by a single base.

The source material was peripheral blood. The TCR sequence derives from a woman between 25 and 40 years old with acute or convalescent COVID-19.

At the DNA level, the sequence is TGTGCCAGCTCACCACGACAGGGGGCGGGTAACACTGAAGCTTTCTTT. The encoded protein is CASSPRQGAGNTEAFF. The chain employs TRBV18 and TRBJ1-1, with TRBD1 matching 10 junction bases. The CDR3, cysteine through phenylalanine, is 16 amino acids long. Kept here is only the CDR3 DNA, which spans 48 bases and is read in frame from base 1. CDR1 and CDR2 (KGHSH, LQKENI) derive from the germline V gene. After removal of 1 base from V and 2 bases from J, the junction retains 4 bases not matched to a gene.